This T cell receptor (beta chain) appears in the sequencing data of a study of T cell repertoires in cytomegalovirus infection (dated by TCRdb to the late 2010s). Describing the broader study: Alongside well-studied HLA-B-restricted epitopes, the peptide stimulations were aimed at recently identified HLA-C-restricted CMV epitopes, whose presentation resists viral immunomodulation. Donor HLA type was relevant to the analysis, as public TCR beta signatures indicated carriage of CMV infection together with the matching HLA type.

TCRdb shows the sequencer as Illumina HiSeq 1500. The public reads were quality trimmed at Q25 with fastp and then assembled into clones with MiXCR by TCRdb, keeping productive beta chains. Every distinct CDR3 protein forms one entry, paired with its most common genes and DNA. The sample contains roughly 80,000 distinct CDR3 sequences, 20% to 30% of them found a single time. The top ten clonotypes cover roughly 50% of the sample. What the treatment or condition label conveys for this sample: in vitro stimulation with specific CMV peptide epitopes to enrich CMV-specific T cells. The CDR3 sequence holds 13 residues, the cysteine and phenylalanine included. Only CDR3 DNA is held: 39 bases, read in frame from base 1. The germline V gene (reference sequence) provides CDR1 DFQATT and CDR2 SNEGSKA. The junction shows trimming of 1 base on V and 9 bases on J, and the gene matches do not reach 1 base of it.

Study-level results and caveats: Cumulative frequency of public TCR beta family members discriminated carriers of CMV infection plus the relevant HLA type in this cohort and an independent roughly 330-donor cohort. The ex vivo response was dominated by HLA-C-restricted CMV-specific TCR beta clonotypes, which also provided the single most frequent clonotype in two of eight donors.

With respect to this clonotype: Its antigen is not yet known. Within one base of it there is no much larger clone, and no base qualities were kept.

This clonotype was obtained from a human donor in good health (CMV status not recorded). Some clones in this sample may be carry-over from other donors' samples. The sample consisted of CD8+ T cells from cultured PBMCs, taken from culture after CMV antigen stimulation. This chain joins TRBV20-1 to TRBJ2-1, with TRBD2 identical over 12 junction bases. The CDR3 in this case is CSARGLAGVEQFF. The nucleotides read TGCAGTGCTAGAGGACTAGCGGGAGTTGAGCAGTTCTTC.